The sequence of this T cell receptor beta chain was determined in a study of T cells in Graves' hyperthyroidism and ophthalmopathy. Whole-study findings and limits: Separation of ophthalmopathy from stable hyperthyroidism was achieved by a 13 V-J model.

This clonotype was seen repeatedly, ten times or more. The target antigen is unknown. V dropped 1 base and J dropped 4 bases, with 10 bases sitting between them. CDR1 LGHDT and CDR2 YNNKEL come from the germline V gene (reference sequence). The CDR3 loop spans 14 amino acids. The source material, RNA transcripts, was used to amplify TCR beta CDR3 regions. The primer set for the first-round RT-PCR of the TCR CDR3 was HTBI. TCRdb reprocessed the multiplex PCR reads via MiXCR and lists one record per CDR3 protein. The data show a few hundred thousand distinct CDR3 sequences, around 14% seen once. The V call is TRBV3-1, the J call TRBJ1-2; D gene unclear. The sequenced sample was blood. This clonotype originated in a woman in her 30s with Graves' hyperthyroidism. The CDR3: CASSQGVGIYGYTF. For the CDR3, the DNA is TGTGCCAGCAGCCAAGGTGTCGGCATCTATGGCTACACCTTC. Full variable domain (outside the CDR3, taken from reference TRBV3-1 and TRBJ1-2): DTAVSQTPKYLVTQMGNDKSIKCEQNLGHDTMYWYKQDSKKFLKIMFSYNNKELIINETVPNRFSPKSPDKAHLNLHINSLELGDSAVYFCASSQGVGIYGYTFGSGTRLTVV.